These 29 T cell receptor beta chains originate from one sample sequenced in a study of early T cells in non-severe SARS-CoV-2 infection. Each CDR3 protein is one row after TCRdb ran MiXCR on the 5' RACE reads. Seen here are 55,000 to 65,000 distinct CDR3 sequences, more than 10% observed once, and the top ten hold under 2%. The sequencing input was whole blood. These receptors all come from an adult who was a healthcare worker with PCR-confirmed SARS-CoV-2 infection or an uninfected control (not recorded which).

This clonotype was seen only a few times. Relative to the germline gene, one junction end is altered; a read error may explain this. The chain combines TRBV19 with TRBJ2-6; TRBD1 aligns across 7 bases. This CDR3 is built from 19 residues. Germline V gene sequence: CDR1 LNHDA, CDR2 SQIVND (reference sequence). CDR3 in amino acids: CASSVETGLILSGANVLTF. The CDR3 bases are TGTGCCAGTAGTGTAGAGACAGGGCTCATCCTCTCTGGGGCCAACGTCCTGACTTTC. Combining the CDR3 with reference TRBV19 and TRBJ2-6 gives the whole variable domain DGGITQSPKYLFRKEGQNVTLSCEQNLNHDAMYWYRQDPGQGLRLIYYSQIVNDFQKGDIAEGYSVSREKKESFPLTVTSAQKNPTAFYLCASSVETGLILSGANVLTFGAGSRLTVL.

This clonotype was observed many times. The chain has TRBV7-8 and TRBJ2-7; 8 bases fit TRBD2. The length of the CDR3 is 14 residues. V lost 3 bases to trimming and J lost 7 bases; unmatched junction nucleotides: 8. Germline V lookup: CDR1 SGHVS, CDR2 FQNEAQ. The CDR3 coding sequence is TGTGCCAGCAGCTTGGAGCTAGCGGGCGGGGAGCAGTACTTC. It codes for CASSLELAGGEQYF.

The chain has TRBV5-1 and TRBJ2-2, with D perhaps given as TRBD1 or TRBD2 (5 bases each). The CDR3 sequence is 15 residues long. In germline, CDR1 is SGHRS, CDR2 YFSETQ. The V end lost 4 bases, the J end lost 4 bases, and 14 bases lay between the germline ends. In DNA, the CDR3 is TGCGCCAGCAGCGACGCCGGGGCGAGCACCGGGGAGCTGTTTTTT. Its translation: CASSDAGASTGELFF.

This clonotype was recorded many times. The chain uses TRBV5-4 and TRBJ1-1; D unclear. The CDR3 spans 14 residues. Germline assignment: CDR1 SGHNT and CDR2 YYREEE (reference sequence). Trimming shortened V by 2 bases and J by 2 bases, and 10 bases separated the two germline ends. In DNA form, the CDR3 reads TGTGCCAGCAGCTTAGTCATTGATAACACTGAAGCTTTCTTT. Encoded protein: CASSLVIDNTEAFF.

CDR3 nucleotide sequence: TGTGCCAGCAGCCAAGACAACAGGAACACTGAAGCTTTCTTT. Amino acid sequence: CASSQDNRNTEAFF. The chain joins TRBV14 to TRBJ1-1; D call uncertain. CDR3 length: 14 amino acids. Germline V CDR1 and CDR2: SGHDN, FVKESK. V lost 0 bases, J lost 1 base, and 6 bases lay in between. Supplemented by reference TRBV14 and TRBJ1-1, the full variable domain reads EAGVTQFPSHSVIEKGQTVTLRCDPISGHDNLYWYRRVMGKEIKFLLHFVKESKQDESGMPNNRFLAERTGGTYSTLKVQPAELEDSGVYFCASSQDNRNTEAFFGQGTRLTVV.

Note on this clonotype: A read error may account for a junction end that differs from germline. This sequence joins TRBV9 and TRBJ2-7, with D perhaps matching TRBD2 (6 bases). Germline V gene sequence: CDR1 SGDLS, CDR2 YYNGEE. This CDR3 region has 13 residues. As DNA, the CDR3 is TGTGCCAGCAGCGTAATCGAGGAGGGCCAGCGGCACTTC. This sequence encodes CASSVIEEGQRHF.

The chain recombines TRBV18 with TRBJ1-4; D not certain. The V and J ends lost 4 bases and 7 bases respectively, with 7 bases between them. Germline-derived CDR1 and CDR2 are KGHSH and LQKENI. This CDR3 contains 12 residues. The CDR3 nucleotides are TGTGCCAGCTCACTACAAGGTGAAAAACTGTTTTTT. Protein: CASSLQGEKLFF.

This clonotype was seen at least ten times. The chain employs TRBV7-9 and TRBJ1-1; D call uncertain. This CDR3 region has 14 residues. Trimming took 3 bases from V and 4 from J, leaving 12 bases between them. Germline-derived CDR1 and CDR2 are SEHNR and FQNEAQ (reference sequence). CDR3 sequence: CASSFQSGLTEAFF. CDR3 nucleotide sequence: TGTGCCAGCAGCTTCCAAAGTGGGCTCACTGAAGCTTTCTTT.

The chain uses TRBV11-2 and TRBJ2-1, with a weak D call TRBD1 (5 bases). This CDR3 comprises 16 residues. The germline V gene has CDR1 SGHAT and CDR2 FQNNGV. Trimming pared 2 bases from V and 4 bases from J, leaving 15 bases between. The chain's CDR3 is CASSLSPTDRYNEQFF. The CDR3 nucleotides read TGTGCCAGCAGCTTAAGTCCGACAGACCGATACAATGAGCAGTTCTTC.

This clonotype has at least ten counts. The chain employs TRBV7-2 and TRBJ2-3; 7 bases map to TRBD2. Germline CDR1 is SGHTA and CDR2 is FQGNSA. The ends lost 1 base at V and 1 base at J; junction bases unmatched: 2. CDR3 length: 15 residues. The CDR3 protein is CASSLVRGGTDTQYF. The CDR3 DNA reads TGTGCCAGCAGCTTAGTCCGGGGGGGCACAGATACGCAGTATTTT.

This clonotype occurred many times. The gene calls are TRBV7-8 and TRBJ1-1; D is ambiguous. The CDR3 is 16 amino acids. Trimming took 2 bases from V and 0 from J, leaving 13 bases between them. Germline V lookup: CDR1 SGHVS, CDR2 FQNEAQ. In DNA form, the CDR3 reads TGTGCCAGCAGCTTAAAAAGGCAGATGGTGAACACTGAAGCTTTCTTT. Its translation: CASSLKRQMVNTEAFF.

This clonotype has a count of ten or more. The chain joins TRBV5-1 to TRBJ2-3, with 15 bases that match TRBD2. J gave up 5 bases and V 4 bases, and 11 bases lay outside the gene matches. Germline CDR1 and CDR2: SGHRS and YFSETQ. CDR3 size: 18 residues. For the CDR3, the DNA is TGCGCCAGCAGCAGCGGGACTAGCGGGGGGTTCTATGGAGATACGCAGTATTTT. Its protein is CASSSGTSGGFYGDTQYF. Looking up the rest from reference TRBV5-1 and TRBJ2-3 gives the full variable domain: KAGVTQTPRYLIKTRGQQVTLSCSPISGHRSVSWYQQTPGQGLQFLFEYFSETQRNKGNFPGRFSGRQFSNSRSEMNVSTLELGDSALYLCASSSGTSGGFYGDTQYFGPGTRLTVL.

The chain combines TRBV18 with TRBJ2-2; D call uncertain. Trimming pared 0 bases from V and 6 bases from J, leaving 11 bases between. CDR3 length: 15 amino acids. Germline V gene lookup returns CDR1 KGHSH and CDR2 LQKENI. The CDR3 here is CASSPPSPAAGELFF. DNA for the CDR3: TGTGCCAGCTCACCACCTTCGCCCGCAGCCGGGGAGCTGTTTTTT.

The rearrangement uses TRBV7-8 and TRBJ2-2; TRBD1 agrees at 9 bases. V shed 5 bases and J 1 base; nucleotides not matched to a gene: 5. CDR1 is SGHVS, CDR2 FQNEAQ, per germline. CDR3 length: 16 residues. CDR3 DNA: TGTGCCAGCAGCCCGCGGGGACAGGGGAACACCGGGGAGCTGTTTTTT. Translating gives CASSPRGQGNTGELFF.

This clonotype was counted a few times. The chain carries TRBV18 and TRBJ2-3; TRBD1 aligns across 7 bases. Unmatched junction bases numbered 9, after V lost 3 bases and J lost 3 bases. Germline V gene data show CDR1 as KGHSH and CDR2 as LQKENI. This CDR3 contains 16 residues. The CDR3 DNA is TGTGCCAGCTCACCGGGTCGGACAGGATGGACAGATACGCAGTATTTT. Residues: CASSPGRTGWTDTQYF.

This clonotype has ten or more counts. This chain joins TRBV3-1 and TRBJ1-6, with 7 bases that match TRBD1. The germline V gene encodes CDR1 LGHDT and CDR2 YNNKEL (reference sequence). CDR3 length: 17 residues. V lost 5 bases and J lost 8; bases outside the gene matches: 15. The CDR3 loop reads CASSSGDRVIRDSPLHF. As DNA, the CDR3 is TGTGCCAGCAGCTCCGGGGACAGAGTTATTAGGGATTCACCCCTCCACTTT.

This clonotype appeared many times. The rearrangement links TRBV9 to TRBJ2-7; 10 bases agree with TRBD2. Germline values: CDR1 SGDLS, CDR2 YYNGEE. V was clipped by 3 bases and J by 3 bases; unmatched bases: 6. This CDR3 has 15 residues. The CDR3 reads CASSASGGGYYEQYF. The DNA of the CDR3 is TGTGCCAGCAGCGCGAGCGGGGGGGGCTACTACGAGCAGTACTTC.

Only a few counts were recorded for this clonotype. The genes are TRBV12-5 and TRBJ2-5, with D uncertain. The CDR3 extends over 15 amino acids. CDR1 and CDR2 (germline): LGHNT, FRNRAP. V was shortened by 1 base and J by 0 bases, with 9 bases between the two germline ends. The chain's CDR3 is CASGLGPTYQETQYF. The CDR3, as DNA: TGTGCTAGTGGTTTGGGGCCTACTTACCAAGAGACCCAGTACTTC.

This clonotype has ten or more counts. The chain uses TRBV20-1 and TRBJ2-3, with no clear D. The V gene's germline CDR1 is DFQATT and CDR2 SNEGSKA (reference sequence). The ends were cut back, 3 bases at V and 3 bases at J, with 22 bases in the middle. There are 17 residues in the CDR3. The CDR3: CSASPAIRTARTDTQYF. The CDR3 DNA reads as TGCAGTGCTAGCCCCGCCATTAGAACAGCAAGGACAGATACGCAGTATTTT.

The sample holds many counts of this clonotype. V and J are TRBV18 and TRBJ2-1; possibly TRBD2 for D (7 bases). Trimming shortened V by 0 bases and J by 0 bases, and 18 bases separated the two germline ends. The CDR3 extends over 19 amino acids. Germline V lookup: CDR1 KGHSH, CDR2 LQKENI. The CDR3 DNA is TGTGCCAGCTCACCACCGACAGGACTAGGGGGGAGCTCCTACAATGAGCAGTTCTTC. This codes for CASSPPTGLGGSSYNEQFF.

The gene calls are TRBV2 and TRBJ2-5; 8 bases are shared with TRBD2. CDR3 length equals 14 residues. V was pared by 6 bases and J by 3 bases, with 6 bases of the junction left unmatched. Looked up from germline, CDR1 is SNHLY and CDR2 is FYNNEI. CDR3 residues: CASSAGLAKETQYF. The CDR3 DNA sequence: TGTGCCAGCAGCGCAGGACTAGCCAAAGAGACCCAGTACTTC.

The chain is built from TRBV7-6 and TRBJ2-2; possible D gene TRBD1, 6 bases. Germline-derived CDR1 and CDR2 are SGHVS and FNYEAQ. Deletions cut 3 bases from V and 1 base from J, with 9 bases between. The CDR3 has 15 amino acids. Here the CDR3 reads CASSLIGGNTGELFF. For the CDR3, the DNA is TGTGCCAGCAGCTTGATAGGGGGGAACACCGGGGAGCTGTTTTTT.

The chain has TRBV20-1 and TRBJ2-1, with TRBD2 as a possible D gene (6 bases). This CDR3 has 13 amino acids. V lost 5 bases to trimming and J lost 9 bases, with 17 bases between them. Looked up from germline, CDR1 is DFQATT and CDR2 is SNEGSKA (reference sequence). For the CDR3, the DNA is TGCAGTGCTCTTCTCCCCACTAGCCCTGAGCAGTTCTTC. Translation gives CSALLPTSPEQFF.

This sequence joins TRBV5-1 and TRBJ2-7; 8 bases line up with TRBD1. Germline CDR1 and CDR2: SGHRS and YFSETQ. The CDR3 spans 16 residues. V was clipped by 3 bases and J by 0 bases; unmatched bases: 8. The CDR3 sequence: CASSSQGQGLSYEQYF. The CDR3 DNA follows: TGCGCCAGCAGCTCCCAAGGACAGGGCCTCTCCTACGAGCAGTACTTC.

This clonotype was observed many times. This chain links TRBV9 with TRBJ2-1; D ambiguous. Per germline, CDR1 SGDLS and CDR2 YYNGEE. The CDR3 length is 16 residues. Trimming stripped 4 bases from V and 0 bases from J, with 14 bases between. CDR3 DNA: TGTGCCAGCAGCAACCGACTCCTGAGCTCCTACAATGAGCAGTTCTTC. Residues: CASSNRLLSSYNEQFF.

This clonotype was seen a handful of times. The rearrangement joins TRBV12-5 to TRBJ1-1; D unclear. From germline, CDR1 is LGHNT and CDR2 FRNRAP. Trimming cost V 7 bases and J 0 bases, with 9 bases left between them. This CDR3 region has 13 residues. CDR3 sequence reads: CASAQQLNTEAFF. CDR3 bases: TGTGCTAGTGCCCAACAGCTGAACACTGAAGCTTTCTTT. The whole variable domain, filled in from reference TRBV12-5 and TRBJ1-1, reads DARVTQTPRHKVTEMGQEVTMRCQPILGHNTVFWYRQTMMQGLELLAYFRNRAPLDDSGMPKDRFSAEMPDATLATLKIQPSEPRDSAVYFCASAQQLNTEAFFGQGTRLTVV.

This rearrangement joins TRBV6-5 to TRBJ1-6; possibly TRBD1 for D (5 bases). Trimming took off 8 bases at V and 9 bases at J, with 26 bases between the two ends. The CDR3 totals 17 residues. Germline values: CDR1 MNHEY, CDR2 SVGAGI. The CDR3 reads CASAEEGHSDMSSPLHF. The DNA for the CDR3 is TGTGCCAGCGCCGAGGAGGGGCACTCGGATATGAGTTCACCCCTCCACTTT.

This clonotype was seen many times. The chain uses TRBV6-6 and TRBJ1-1; D uncertain. Per germline, CDR1 MNHNY and CDR2 SVGAGI (reference sequence). There are 11 residues in the CDR3. V lost 8 bases to trimming and J lost 2 bases, with 6 bases between them. The CDR3 reads CASSHNTEAFF. As DNA, the CDR3 is TGTGCCAGCTCGCATAACACTGAAGCTTTCTTT.

This clonotype was seen ten or more times. This rearrangement joins TRBV20-1 to TRBJ2-7; D may be TRBD2 (5 bases). Germline V gene lookup returns CDR1 DFQATT and CDR2 SNEGSKA (reference sequence). V gave up 2 bases and J gave up 2 bases, with 16 bases separating them. CDR3 length: 15 residues. CDR3 in amino acids: CSARLDARETYEQYF. CDR3 DNA: TGCAGTGCTAGACTTGATGCTAGGGAGACCTACGAGCAGTACTTC.